This TCR beta chain stems from a study of identical twins' blood T cells. A single record per CDR3 protein comes from TCRdb applying MiXCR to the 5' RACE reads. The data show roughly 1,300 distinct CDR3 sequences, about three quarters seen once. Reared together, all three twin pairs probably met the same infectious agents and vaccines. With 3 bases removed from V and 4 bases from J, the gap between germline ends came to 15 bases. The CDR3 consists of 15 residues. Germline V gives CDR1 MNHEY, CDR2 SVGEGT. Material for sequencing was PBMCs. This receptor was identified in a woman between 18 and 55 years old in good health. The chain couples TRBV6-2 or TRBV6-3 to TRBJ1-1, with D possibly matching TRBD1 (6 bases). Written as DNA, the CDR3 is TGTGCCAGCAGTTATGGGACGGGGACACCCACTGAAGCTTTCTTT. Encoded protein: CASSYGTGTPTEAFF.